Shown below are 11 T cell receptor beta chains from a single sample sequenced in a study of T cells after yellow fever vaccination. TCRdb reanalysed the 5' RACE reads using MiXCR and keeps one entry per CDR3 protein. The sample lists roughly 60,000 distinct CDR3 sequences, about 6.6% seen once, with 30% to 40% in the top ten. This sample comprised CD8+ T cells sorted from PBMCs, obtained on the day of the first yellow fever vaccination. The receptors originated from a man between 18 and 29 years old who received the YFV17D yellow fever vaccine.

By sample fraction, this clonotype is medium-sized. The chain is built from TRBV5-6 and TRBJ2-3; possibly TRBD2 for D (5 bases). The germline gives CDR1 SGHDT, CDR2 YYEEEE. The CDR3 consists of 16 residues. V was trimmed by 1 base and J by 5 bases, leaving 17 bases between them. The CDR3 nucleotides are TGTGCCAGCAGCTTGACGGACGGGAACCGAGTAGATACGCAGTATTTT. Translation gives CASSLTDGNRVDTQYF.

At least ten counts were recorded for this clonotype. This rearrangement joins TRBV29-1 to TRBJ2-3, with TRBD1 matching over 10 bases. The ends lost 7 bases at V and 0 bases at J; junction bases unmatched: 7. Germline V lookup: CDR1 SQVTM, CDR2 ANQGSEA. The CDR3 is 15 amino acids. This CDR3 reads CSAQDRGWSTDTQYF. CDR3 nucleotide sequence: TGCAGCGCACAGGACAGGGGGTGGAGCACAGATACGCAGTATTTT.

This clonotype was detected ten times or more. The CDR3 DNA is TGTGCCTGGAGTCCCACTACAATGGACGGAATGAACACTGAAGCTTTCTTT. Translating gives CAWSPTTMDGMNTEAFF. The chain is built from TRBV30 and TRBJ1-1; no clear D. Trimming left V 2 bases short and J 0 bases short, with 19 bases between. This CDR3 comprises 17 residues. Germline V gene data show CDR1 as GTSNPN and CDR2 as SVGIG (reference sequence).

In this sample, this clonotype turned up many times. The V call is TRBV6-5, the J call TRBJ2-7; TRBD2 agrees at 8 bases. The germline CDR1 and CDR2 sequences are MNHEY and SVGAGI. The length of the CDR3 is 14 residues. The trim removed 3 bases at V and 0 bases at J, leaving 1 base unmatched. The CDR3, as DNA: TGTGCCAGCAGTTATGGGACTAGCTCCTACGAGCAGTACTTC. This gives the protein CASSYGTSSYEQYF.

This clonotype was counted many times. The chain recombines TRBV3-1 with TRBJ2-5; the D is unclear. CDR3 size: 13 residues. Trimming took 5 bases from V and 3 from J, leaving 10 bases between them. Germline assignment: CDR1 LGHDT and CDR2 YNNKEL (reference sequence). This CDR3 reads CASSEQREETQYF. In DNA, the CDR3 is TGTGCCAGCAGCGAACAGAGAGAAGAGACCCAGTACTTC.

This clonotype appeared many times. Here the CDR3 DNA reads TGTGCCAGCAGCCAATACGAGCGGGGGAACATTCAGTACTTC. This encodes CASSQYERGNIQYF. The chain employs TRBV28 and TRBJ2-4; TRBD2 aligns across 8 bases. CDR1 and CDR2 from the germline V gene are MDHEN and SYDVKM. With V trimmed by 6 bases and J by 7 bases, 8 bases remained unmatched. The CDR3 contains 14 residues.

This clonotype appeared a few times. For the CDR3, the DNA is TGCGCCAGCAGCCAAGCGTGGGACAGGGTCTCCTACGAGCAGTACTTC. Residues: CASSQAWDRVSYEQYF. The V and J genes are TRBV4-3 and TRBJ2-7; 9 nucleotides match TRBD1. V trimming: 1 base; J trimming: 0 bases; junction bases outside the gene matches: 4. This CDR3 spans 16 amino acids. CDR1 LGHNA and CDR2 YSLEER come from the germline V gene.

The genes are TRBV7-6 and TRBJ2-3; TRBD2 matches 8 bases. Germline CDR1 SGHVS, CDR2 FNYEAQ. The V and J ends lost 0 bases and 5 bases, in that order; junction bases with no gene match: 4. This CDR3 has 15 residues. The CDR3 is CASSLASGEGDTQYF. The DNA for the CDR3 is TGTGCCAGCAGCTTAGCTAGCGGGGAGGGAGATACGCAGTATTTT.

This clonotype was recorded many times. The chain has TRBV4-2 and TRBJ1-2; D may be TRBD1 (5 bases). This CDR3 region has 14 residues. V was pared by 0 bases and J by 3 bases, with 8 bases between. The germline V gene has CDR1 LGHNA and CDR2 YNFKEQ. CDR3 bases: TGTGCCAGCAGCCAAGAGGGGACTGACTATGGCTACACCTTC. Its translation: CASSQEGTDYGYTF.

This clonotype was seen many times. The chain combines TRBV5-5 with TRBJ2-1; D is unresolved. V lost 1 base and J lost 8, with 22 bases in between. This CDR3 is 17 amino acids long. The V gene's germline CDR1 is SGHKS and CDR2 YYEKEE (reference sequence). CDR3 coding DNA: TGTGCCAGCAGCTTGTTCGGGCTTAATTCCGAAGGCGATGAGCAGTTCTTC. Its translation is CASSLFGLNSEGDEQFF.

This clonotype has a count of ten or more. V and J are TRBV18 and TRBJ2-2, with TRBD2 matching 8 bases. CDR1 KGHSH and CDR2 LQKENI come from the germline V gene. CDR3 length: 16 amino acids. Germline trimming cut 1 base from V and 1 base from J; bases unmatched to any gene: 2. Written as DNA, the CDR3 is TGTGCCAGCTCACCACGGCGGGGGGAGAACACCGGGGAGCTGTTTTTT. Its protein is CASSPRRGENTGELFF.